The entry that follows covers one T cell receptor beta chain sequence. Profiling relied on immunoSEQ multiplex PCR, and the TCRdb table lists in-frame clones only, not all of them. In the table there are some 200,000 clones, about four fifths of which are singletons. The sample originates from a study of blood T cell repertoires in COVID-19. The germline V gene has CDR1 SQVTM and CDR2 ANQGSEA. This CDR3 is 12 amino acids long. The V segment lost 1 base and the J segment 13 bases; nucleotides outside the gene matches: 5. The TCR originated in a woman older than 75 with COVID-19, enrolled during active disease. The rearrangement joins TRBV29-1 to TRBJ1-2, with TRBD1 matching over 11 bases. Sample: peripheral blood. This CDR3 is CSVEGTGGIVTF. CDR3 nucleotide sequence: TGCAGCGTTGAAGGGACAGGGGGCATCGTCACCTTC.